The 10 T cell receptor beta chains below all came from one sample that was sequenced in a study of T cell responses to AZD1222 COVID-19 vaccine. Here immunoSEQ multiplex PCR was the method, and the copy in TCRdb shows in-frame clones only, minus some. Of around 62,000 clones in the sample, 85% to 90% were seen once. The sample consisted of peripheral blood, taken on day 0 of AZD1222 vaccination. All receptors come from an adult in good health.

J is TRBJ1-2 and V is TRBV15; possibly TRBD1 for D (6 bases). Trimming pared 0 bases from V and 7 bases from J, leaving 21 bases between. Looked up from germline, CDR1 is LNHNV and CDR2 is YYDKDF (reference sequence). There are 17 residues in the CDR3. CDR3 loop: CATSRDLGSEGVSGYTF. In DNA, the CDR3 is TGTGCCACCAGCAGAGATTTAGGTTCGGAGGGGGTCAGTGGCTACACCTTC.

V gene TRBV5-1 combines with J gene TRBJ1-2; a possible D gene is TRBD1 (6 bases). Germline V gene sequence: CDR1 SGHRS, CDR2 YFSETQ. The CDR3 runs to 14 residues. The ends were cut back, 4 bases at V and 0 bases at J, with 10 bases in the middle. The CDR3 DNA reads as TGCGCCAGCAGCCCGGGGGGCTCTAACTATGGCTACACCTTC. Its protein is CASSPGGSNYGYTF.

The chain employs TRBV2 and TRBJ2-1; D possibly corresponds to TRBD2 (5 bases). V was clipped by 8 bases and J by 4 bases, with 12 bases between them. The CDR3 spans 13 residues. Per germline, CDR1 SNHLY and CDR2 FYNNEI. The CDR3 DNA reads as TGTGCCAGCGGGTTTACTAGTTACAATGAGCAGTTCTTC. Encoded protein: CASGFTSYNEQFF.

This clone was counted once. The CDR3 loop is CASSLDWRGSSFF. CDR3 DNA: TGTGCCAGCAGCTTAGATTGGCGGGGGAGCAGTTTCTTC. This sequence joins TRBV7-2 and TRBJ2-1; TRBD2 agrees at 7 bases. This CDR3 has 13 residues. J was trimmed by 16 bases and V by 1 base; bases with no gene match: 10. CDR1 is SGHTA, CDR2 FQGNSA, per germline.

The V and J genes are TRBV9 and TRBJ1-1; no firm D call. Germline values: CDR1 SGDLS, CDR2 YYNGEE. There are 12 residues in the CDR3. V dropped 4 bases and J dropped 5 bases, with 9 bases sitting between them. The CDR3 DNA is TGTGCCAGCAGCCCCATTGGTACTGAAGCTTTCTTT. Its protein is CASSPIGTEAFF.

This chain joins TRBV5-1 and TRBJ2-7, with D unclear. The V and J ends lost 1 base and 0 bases respectively, with 8 bases between them. The CDR3 is 14 amino acids. Germline values: CDR1 SGHRS, CDR2 YFSETQ. The DNA of the CDR3 is TGCGCCAGCAGCTTGTTCGAGAGCTCCTACGAGCAGTACTTC. Protein: CASSLFESSYEQYF.

The rearrangement links TRBV18 to TRBJ1-6, with no clear D. Trimming took off 3 bases at V and 0 bases at J, with 9 bases between the two ends. The CDR3 extends over 16 amino acids. CDR1 is KGHSH and CDR2 is LQKENI in the germline V gene. The CDR3 protein is CASSPRRSSYNSPLHF. The CDR3 DNA sequence: TGTGCCAGCTCACCCCGCAGGAGCTCCTATAATTCACCCCTCCACTTT.

The V and J genes are TRBV7-8 and TRBJ1-4, with D maybe TRBD1 (5 bases). The CDR3 has 15 amino acids. Germline CDR1 SGHVS, CDR2 FQNEAQ. Trimming removed 5 bases from V and 4 bases from J, with 14 bases in between. CDR3 protein: CASSQNSGGNEKLFF. CDR3 coding DNA: TGTGCCAGCAGCCAAAATTCGGGGGGTAATGAAAAACTGTTTTTT.

This clone has more than one count but fewer than ten. The chain is built from TRBV29-1 and TRBJ2-1; D perhaps matches TRBD2 (6 bases). Germline values: CDR1 SQVTM, CDR2 ANQGSEA. Trimming cost V 7 bases and J 6 bases, with 13 bases left between them. The CDR3 is made up of 12 amino acids. The CDR3 DNA follows: TGCAGCGAGAGGGCCGGGGGCAATGAGCAGTTCTTC. This encodes CSERAGGNEQFF.

The genes are TRBV30 and TRBJ1-2; the D is unclear. The CDR3 runs 11 residues. Germline CDR1 is GTSNPN and CDR2 is SVGIG (reference sequence). The V and J ends lost 2 bases and 3 bases respectively, with 4 bases between them. CDR3 nucleotides: TGTGCCTGGAGTCACCACTATGGCTACACCTTC. Residues: CAWSHHYGYTF.